The entry that follows covers one T cell receptor beta chain sequence. The sample belongs to a study of blood T cell repertoires in COVID-19. Across the whole study: Sites in the United States, Italy and Spain provided acute and convalescent COVID-19 samples. Sources were T cells, B-cell-depleted T cells, or PBMCs; the material itself was cDNA or gDNA.

In the study's own analysis: Counts of nucleated cells, estimated from reference gene primer amplification, were obtained. Repertoires were generated with immunoSEQ multiplex PCR, while TCRdb's copy carries only in-frame clones and drops some. V and J calls and clone size are given by that table; D and trimming were obtained from the DNA. In the table there are a few hundred thousand clones, roughly 89% of which are singletons. The germline V gene encodes CDR1 SGDLS and CDR2 YYNGEE. The ends were cut back, 7 bases at V and 1 base at J, with 18 bases in the middle. This CDR3 has 16 amino acids. This chain uses TRBV9 with TRBJ2-4; tentative D call: TRBD2 (6 bases). Sequencing was performed on peripheral blood. The TCR was taken from a man aged 30-40 years with acute or convalescent COVID-19. DNA of the CDR3: TGTGCCAGCGGACAATCGACTAGTAAGGCCAAAAACATTCAGTACTTC. Amino acids: CASGQSTSKAKNIQYF.